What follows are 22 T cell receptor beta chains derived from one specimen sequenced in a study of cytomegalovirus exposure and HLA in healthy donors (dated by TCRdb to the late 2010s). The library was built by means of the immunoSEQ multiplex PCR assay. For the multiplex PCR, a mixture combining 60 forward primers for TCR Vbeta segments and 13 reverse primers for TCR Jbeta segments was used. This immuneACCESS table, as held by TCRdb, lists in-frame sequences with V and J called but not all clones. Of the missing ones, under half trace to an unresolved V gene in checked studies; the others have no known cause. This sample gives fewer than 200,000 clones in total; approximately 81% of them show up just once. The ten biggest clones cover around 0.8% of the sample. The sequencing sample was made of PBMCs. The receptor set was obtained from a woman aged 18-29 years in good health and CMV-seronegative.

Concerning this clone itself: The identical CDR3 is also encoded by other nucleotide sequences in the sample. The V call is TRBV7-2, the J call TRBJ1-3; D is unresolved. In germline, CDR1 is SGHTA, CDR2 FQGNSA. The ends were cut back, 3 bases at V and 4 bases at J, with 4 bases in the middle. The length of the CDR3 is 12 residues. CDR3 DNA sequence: TGTGCCAGCAGCTTTAGAGGAAACACCATATATTTT. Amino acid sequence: CASSFRGNTIYF. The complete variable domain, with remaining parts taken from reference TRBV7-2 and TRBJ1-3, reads GAGVSQSPSNKVTEKGKDVELRCDPISGHTALYWYRQSLGQGLEFLIYFQGNSAPDKSGLPSDRFSAERTGGSVSTLTIQRTQQEDSAVYLCASSFRGNTIYFGEGSWLTVV.

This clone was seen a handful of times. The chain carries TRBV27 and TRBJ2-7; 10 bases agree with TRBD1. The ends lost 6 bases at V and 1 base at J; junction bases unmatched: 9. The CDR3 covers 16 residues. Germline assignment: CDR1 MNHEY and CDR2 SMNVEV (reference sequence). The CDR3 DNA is TGTGCCAGCAGAGTTTTGGGGACAGGGGCTTCCTACGAGCAGTACTTC. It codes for CASRVLGTGASYEQYF.

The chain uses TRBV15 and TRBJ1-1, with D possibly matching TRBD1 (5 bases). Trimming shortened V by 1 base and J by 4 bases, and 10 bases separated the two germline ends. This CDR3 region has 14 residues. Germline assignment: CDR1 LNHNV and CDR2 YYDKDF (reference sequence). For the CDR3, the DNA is TGTGCCACCAGCAGAGCCAGCGGGGGCACTGAAGCTTTCTTT. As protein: CATSRASGGTEAFF. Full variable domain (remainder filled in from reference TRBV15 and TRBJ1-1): DAMVIQNPRYQVTQFGKPVTLSCSQTLNHNVMYWYQQKSSQAPKLLFHYYDKDFNNEADTPDNFQSRRPNTSFCFLDIRSPGLGDTAMYLCATSRASGGTEAFFGQGTRLTVV.

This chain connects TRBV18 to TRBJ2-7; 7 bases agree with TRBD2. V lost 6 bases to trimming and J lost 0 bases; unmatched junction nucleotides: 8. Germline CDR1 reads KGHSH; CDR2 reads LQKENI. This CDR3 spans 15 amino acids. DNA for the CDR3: TGTGCCAGCTCTCCAGGGCAGCGGGACTCCTACGAGCAGTACTTC. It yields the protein CASSPGQRDSYEQYF.

The CDR3 DNA reads as TGTGCCAGCCTCCCAGGGGCTAATGAAAAACTGTTTTTT. This gives the protein CASLPGANEKLFF. The chain employs TRBV28 and TRBJ1-4; maybe TRBD1 (6 bases). The CDR3 spans 13 residues. V dropped 8 bases and J dropped 3 bases, with 10 bases sitting between them. Germline V gives CDR1 MDHEN, CDR2 SYDVKM.

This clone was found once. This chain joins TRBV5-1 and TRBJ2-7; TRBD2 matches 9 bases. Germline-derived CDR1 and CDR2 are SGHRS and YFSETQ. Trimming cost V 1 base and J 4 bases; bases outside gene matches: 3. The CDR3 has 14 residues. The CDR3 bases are TGCGCCAGCAGCTTGTCGCGGGAGGGGTACGAGCAGTACTTC. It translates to CASSLSREGYEQYF.

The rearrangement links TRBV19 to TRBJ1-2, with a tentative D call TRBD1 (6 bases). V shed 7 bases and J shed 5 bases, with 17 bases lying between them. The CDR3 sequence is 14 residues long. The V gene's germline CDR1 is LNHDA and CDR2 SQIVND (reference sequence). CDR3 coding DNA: TGTGCCAGTATGAGGGACACGGGGGGTTATGGCTACACCTTC. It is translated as CASMRDTGGYGYTF. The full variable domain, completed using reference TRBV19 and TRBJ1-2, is DGGITQSPKYLFRKEGQNVTLSCEQNLNHDAMYWYRQDPGQGLRLIYYSQIVNDFQKGDIAEGYSVSREKKESFPLTVTSAQKNPTAFYLCASMRDTGGYGYTFGSGTRLTVV.

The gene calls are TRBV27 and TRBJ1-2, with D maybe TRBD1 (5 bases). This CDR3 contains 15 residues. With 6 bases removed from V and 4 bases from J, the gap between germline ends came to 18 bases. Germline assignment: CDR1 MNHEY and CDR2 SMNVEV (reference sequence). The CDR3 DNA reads TGTGCCAGCAGCCGATATTCGACAGAAATCTATGGCTACACCTTC. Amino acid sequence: CASSRYSTEIYGYTF.

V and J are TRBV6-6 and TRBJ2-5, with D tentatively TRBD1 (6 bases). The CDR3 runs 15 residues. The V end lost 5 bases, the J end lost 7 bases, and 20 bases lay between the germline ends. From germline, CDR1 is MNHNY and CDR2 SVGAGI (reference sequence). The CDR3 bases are TGTGCCAGCAGTACGCGGACAGCGTACGGCGGGACCCAGTACTTC. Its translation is CASSTRTAYGGTQYF.

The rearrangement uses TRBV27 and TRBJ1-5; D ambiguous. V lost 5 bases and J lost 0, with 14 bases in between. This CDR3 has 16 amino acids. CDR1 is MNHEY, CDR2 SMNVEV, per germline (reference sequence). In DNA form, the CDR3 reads TGTGCCAGCAGTCCACGACAAGAATATAGCAATCAGCCCCAGCATTTT. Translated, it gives CASSPRQEYSNQPQHF.

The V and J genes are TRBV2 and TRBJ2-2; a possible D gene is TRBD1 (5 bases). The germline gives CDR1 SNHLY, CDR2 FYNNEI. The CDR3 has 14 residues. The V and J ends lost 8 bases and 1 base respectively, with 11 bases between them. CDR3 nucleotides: TGTGCCAGCGGTAAAGACAGGAACACCGGGGAGCTGTTTTTT. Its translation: CASGKDRNTGELFF.

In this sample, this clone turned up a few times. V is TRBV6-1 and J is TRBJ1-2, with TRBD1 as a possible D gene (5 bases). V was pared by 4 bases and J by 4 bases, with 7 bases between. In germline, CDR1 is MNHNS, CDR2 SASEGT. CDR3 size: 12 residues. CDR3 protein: CASSVGAYGYTF. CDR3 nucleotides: TGTGCCAGCAGTGTTGGGGCCTATGGCTACACCTTC.

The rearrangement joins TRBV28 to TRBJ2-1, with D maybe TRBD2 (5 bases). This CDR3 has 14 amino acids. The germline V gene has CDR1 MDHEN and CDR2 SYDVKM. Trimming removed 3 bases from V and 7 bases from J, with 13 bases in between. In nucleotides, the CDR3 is TGTGCCAGCAGTTTCCGGGGTGCCGGGAATGAGCAGTTCTTC. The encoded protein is CASSFRGAGNEQFF.

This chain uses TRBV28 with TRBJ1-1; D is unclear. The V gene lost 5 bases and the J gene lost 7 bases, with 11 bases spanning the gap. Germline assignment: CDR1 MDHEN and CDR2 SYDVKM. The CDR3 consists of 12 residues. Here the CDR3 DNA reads TGTGCCAGCAGTCCCGAGAGGCTTGAAGCTTTCTTT. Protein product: CASSPERLEAFF.

The CDR3: CASTSAWIASGSFDEQYF. The CDR3 coding sequence is TGTGCCAGCACTAGTGCCTGGATTGCTAGCGGGAGTTTCGACGAGCAGTACTTC. The rearrangement links TRBV2 to TRBJ2-7; TRBD2 matches 10 bases. This CDR3 is built from 18 residues. Germline-derived CDR1 and CDR2 are SNHLY and FYNNEI. Trimming at V came to 7 bases and at J to 5 bases, leaving 20 bases not matched to a gene. The variable domain in full, with the rest retrieved from reference TRBV2 and TRBJ2-7, is EPEVTQTPSHQVTQMGQEVILRCVPISNHLYFYWYRQILGQKVEFLVSFYNNEISEKSEIFDDQFSVERPDGSNFTLKIRSTKLEDSAMYFCASTSAWIASGSFDEQYFGPGTRLTVT.

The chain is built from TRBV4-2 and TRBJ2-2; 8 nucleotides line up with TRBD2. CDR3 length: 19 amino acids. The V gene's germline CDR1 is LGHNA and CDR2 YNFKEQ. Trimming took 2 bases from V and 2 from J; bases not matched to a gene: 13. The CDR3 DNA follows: TGTGCCAGCAGCCAAAGTAAGAGACTAGCGAGGGGCAACACCGGGGAGCTGTTTTTT. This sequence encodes CASSQSKRLARGNTGELFF.

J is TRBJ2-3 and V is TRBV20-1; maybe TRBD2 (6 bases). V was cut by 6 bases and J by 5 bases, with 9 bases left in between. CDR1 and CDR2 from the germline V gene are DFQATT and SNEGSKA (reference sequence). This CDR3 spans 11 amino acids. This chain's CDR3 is CSAPGGDTQYF. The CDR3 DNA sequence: TGCAGTGCCCCCGGGGGAGATACGCAGTATTTT.

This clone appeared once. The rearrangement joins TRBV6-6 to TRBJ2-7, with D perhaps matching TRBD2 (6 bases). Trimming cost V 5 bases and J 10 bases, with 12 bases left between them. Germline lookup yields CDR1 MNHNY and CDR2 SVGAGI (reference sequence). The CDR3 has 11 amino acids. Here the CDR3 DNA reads TGTGCCAGCAGTCCCGGGAGAGAACAGTACTTC. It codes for CASSPGREQYF.

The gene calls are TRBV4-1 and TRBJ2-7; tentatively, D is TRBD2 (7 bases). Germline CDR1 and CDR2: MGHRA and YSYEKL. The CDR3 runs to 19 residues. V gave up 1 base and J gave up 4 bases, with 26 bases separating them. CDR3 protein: CASSQGISLGGDIFYEQYF. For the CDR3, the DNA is TGCGCCAGCAGCCAAGGAATCAGTCTGGGAGGGGACATCTTTTACGAGCAGTACTTC.

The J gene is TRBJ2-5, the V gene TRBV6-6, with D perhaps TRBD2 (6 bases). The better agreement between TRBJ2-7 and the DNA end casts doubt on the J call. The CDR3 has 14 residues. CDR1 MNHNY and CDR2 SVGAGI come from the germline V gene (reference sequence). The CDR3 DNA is TGTGCCAGCAGTTACCCGGGGGAGGACTACGAGCAGTACTTC. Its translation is CASSYPGEDYEQYF.

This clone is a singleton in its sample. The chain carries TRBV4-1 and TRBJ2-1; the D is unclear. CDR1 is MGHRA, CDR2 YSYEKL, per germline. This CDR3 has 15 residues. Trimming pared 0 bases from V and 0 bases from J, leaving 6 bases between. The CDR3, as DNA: TGCGCCAGCAGCCAAGATCTAGACTCCTACAATGAGCAGTTCTTC. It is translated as CASSQDLDSYNEQFF.

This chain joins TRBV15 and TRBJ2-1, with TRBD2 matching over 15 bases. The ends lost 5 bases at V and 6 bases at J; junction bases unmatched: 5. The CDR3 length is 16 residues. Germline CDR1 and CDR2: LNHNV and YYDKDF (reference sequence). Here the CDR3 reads CATSGRTSGRANEQFF. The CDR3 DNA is TGTGCCACCAGCGGTCGGACTAGCGGGAGGGCCAATGAGCAGTTCTTC.